This T cell receptor (beta chain) stems from a study of CD8+ T cells in alopecia areata. Sorting of CD4+ and CD8+ T cells was performed on PBMCs. Per germline, CDR1 SQVTM and CDR2 ANQGSEA. The CDR3 totals 13 residues. Trimming left V 5 bases short and J 5 bases short, with 15 bases between. Comments on this clone: The antigen is unknown.

Study-wide points: Although TCR sharing was seen in mice, sharing across patients was less clear, possibly for HLA-related reasons. Sequence data from scalp samples additionally include resident alphabeta T cells of normal skin.

Extracted RNA was reverse transcribed, and the resulting cDNA served as sequencing template. Profiling relied on immunoSEQ multiplex PCR, and the TCRdb table lists in-frame clones only, not all of them. The repertoire holds 150,000 or so clones, with about 60% as singletons. The origin of this receptor is a human donor in good health. The chain links TRBV29-1 to TRBJ2-5, with a possible D match to TRBD1 (5 bases). The material sequenced was CD4+ T cells sorted from blood. The CDR3 DNA reads as TGCAGCGTTAAGCAGGGCGGACGGGAGACCCAGTACTTC. It translates to CSVKQGGRETQYF.